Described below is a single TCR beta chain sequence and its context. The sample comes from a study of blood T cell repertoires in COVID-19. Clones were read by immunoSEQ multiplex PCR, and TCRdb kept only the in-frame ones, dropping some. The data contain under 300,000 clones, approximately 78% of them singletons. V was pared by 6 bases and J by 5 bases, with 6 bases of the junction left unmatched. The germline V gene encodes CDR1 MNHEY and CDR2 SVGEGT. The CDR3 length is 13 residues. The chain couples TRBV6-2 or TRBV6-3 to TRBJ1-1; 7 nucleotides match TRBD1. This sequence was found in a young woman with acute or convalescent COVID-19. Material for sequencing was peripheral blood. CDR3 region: CASSHDRATEAFF. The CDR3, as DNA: TGTGCCAGCAGCCACGACAGGGCAACTGAAGCTTTCTTT.